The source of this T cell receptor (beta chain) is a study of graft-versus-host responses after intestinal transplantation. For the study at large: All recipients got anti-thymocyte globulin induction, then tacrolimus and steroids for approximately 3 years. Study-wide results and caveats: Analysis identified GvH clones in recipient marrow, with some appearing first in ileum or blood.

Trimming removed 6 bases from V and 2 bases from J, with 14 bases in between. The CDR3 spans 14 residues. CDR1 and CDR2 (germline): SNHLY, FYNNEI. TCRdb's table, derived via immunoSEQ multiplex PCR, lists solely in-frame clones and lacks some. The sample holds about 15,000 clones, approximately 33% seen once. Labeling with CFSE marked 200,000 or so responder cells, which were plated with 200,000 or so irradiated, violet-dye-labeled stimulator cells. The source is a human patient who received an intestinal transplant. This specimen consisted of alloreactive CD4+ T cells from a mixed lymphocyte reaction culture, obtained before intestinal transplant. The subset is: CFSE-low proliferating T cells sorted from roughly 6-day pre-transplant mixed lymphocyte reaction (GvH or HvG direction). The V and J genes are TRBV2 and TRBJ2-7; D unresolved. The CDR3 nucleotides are TGTGCCAGCAGCGTAAACGACGGTCCCTACGAGCAGTACTTC. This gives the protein CASSVNDGPYEQYF.